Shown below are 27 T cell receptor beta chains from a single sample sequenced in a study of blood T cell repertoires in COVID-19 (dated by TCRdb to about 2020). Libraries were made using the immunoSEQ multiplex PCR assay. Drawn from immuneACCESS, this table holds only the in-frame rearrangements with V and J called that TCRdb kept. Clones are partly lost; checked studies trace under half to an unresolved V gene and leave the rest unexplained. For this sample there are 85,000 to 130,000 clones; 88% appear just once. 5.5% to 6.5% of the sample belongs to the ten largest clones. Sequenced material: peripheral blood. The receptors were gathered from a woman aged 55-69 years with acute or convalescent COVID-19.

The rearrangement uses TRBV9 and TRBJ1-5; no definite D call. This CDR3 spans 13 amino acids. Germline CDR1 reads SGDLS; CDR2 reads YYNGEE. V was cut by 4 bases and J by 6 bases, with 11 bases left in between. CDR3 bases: TGTGCCAGCAGCCCTAGTCCCGGTCAGCCCCAGCATTTT. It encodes CASSPSPGQPQHF. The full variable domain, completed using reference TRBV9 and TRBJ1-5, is DSGVTQTPKHLITATGQRVTLRCSPRSGDLSVYWYQQSLDQGLQFLIQYYNGEERAKGNILERFSAQQFPDLHSELNLSSLELGDSALYFCASSPSPGQPQHFGDGTRLSIL.

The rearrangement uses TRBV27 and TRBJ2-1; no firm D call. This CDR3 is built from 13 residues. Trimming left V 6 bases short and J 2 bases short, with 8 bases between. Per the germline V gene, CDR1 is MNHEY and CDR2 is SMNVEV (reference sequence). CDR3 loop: CASSGAPYNEQFF. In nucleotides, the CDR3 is TGTGCCAGCAGCGGAGCACCCTACAATGAGCAGTTCTTC.

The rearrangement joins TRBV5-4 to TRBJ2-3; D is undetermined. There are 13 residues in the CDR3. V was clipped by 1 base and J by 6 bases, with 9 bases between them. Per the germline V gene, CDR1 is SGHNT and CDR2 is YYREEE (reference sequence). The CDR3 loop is CASSLYGSDTQYF. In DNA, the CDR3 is TGTGCCAGCAGCTTGTACGGGTCGGATACGCAGTATTTT.

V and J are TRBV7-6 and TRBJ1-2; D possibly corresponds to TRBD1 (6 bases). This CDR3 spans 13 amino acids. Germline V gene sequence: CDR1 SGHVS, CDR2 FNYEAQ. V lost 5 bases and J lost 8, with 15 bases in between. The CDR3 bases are TGTGCCAGCAGCAATACAGGGTCGGGAGGCTACACCTTC. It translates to CASSNTGSGGYTF.

The CDR3: CASSLVGGIVQNLTYSNQPQHF. The DNA of the CDR3 is TGCGCCAGCAGCTTGGTTGGGGGGATCGTACAGAACCTTACTTATAGCAATCAGCCCCAGCATTTT. The genes are TRBV5-1 and TRBJ1-5, with TRBD1 as a possible D gene (5 bases). CDR1 is SGHRS, CDR2 YFSETQ, per germline. The CDR3 runs 22 residues. Trimming pared 0 bases from V and 0 bases from J, leaving 28 bases between.

This CDR3 reads CASNRLAGEKNEQFF. CDR3 coding DNA: TGTGCCAGCAATCGGCTAGCGGGAGAGAAAAATGAGCAGTTCTTC. The V and J genes are TRBV3-1 (or the pseudogene TRBV3-2) and TRBJ2-1; 10 bases align to TRBD2. Germline V gives CDR1 LGHDT, CDR2 YNNKEL (reference sequence). V dropped 7 bases and J dropped 7; count of bases not matched to a gene: 10. The CDR3 covers 15 residues.

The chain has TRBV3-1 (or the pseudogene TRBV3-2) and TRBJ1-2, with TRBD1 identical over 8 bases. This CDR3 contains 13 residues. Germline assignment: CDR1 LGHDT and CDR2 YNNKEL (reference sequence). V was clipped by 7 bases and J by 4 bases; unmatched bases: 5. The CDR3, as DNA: TGTGCCAGCAACGGACAGGGTGGCTATGGCTACACCTTC. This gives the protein CASNGQGGYGYTF.

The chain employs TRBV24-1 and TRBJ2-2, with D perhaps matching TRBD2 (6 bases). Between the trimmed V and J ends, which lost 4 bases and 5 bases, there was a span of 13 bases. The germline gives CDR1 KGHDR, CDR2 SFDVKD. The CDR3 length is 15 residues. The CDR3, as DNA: TGTGCCACCAGTGAACCCAGGGAGGTGACCGGGGAGCTGTTTTTT. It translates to CATSEPREVTGELFF.

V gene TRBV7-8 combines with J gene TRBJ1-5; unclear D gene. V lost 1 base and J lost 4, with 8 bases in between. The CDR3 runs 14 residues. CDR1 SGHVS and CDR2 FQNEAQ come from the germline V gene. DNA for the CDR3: TGTGCCAGCAGCTTAGGTACGGTGAATCAGCCCCAGCATTTT. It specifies CASSLGTVNQPQHF.

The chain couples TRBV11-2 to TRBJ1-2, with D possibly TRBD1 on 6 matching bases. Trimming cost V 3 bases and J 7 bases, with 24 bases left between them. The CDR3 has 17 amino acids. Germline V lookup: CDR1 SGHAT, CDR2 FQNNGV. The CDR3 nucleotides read TGTGCCAGCAGCTTGGGCGCCACAGGGTCCCACTACTCTGGCTACACCTTC. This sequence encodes CASSLGATGSHYSGYTF.

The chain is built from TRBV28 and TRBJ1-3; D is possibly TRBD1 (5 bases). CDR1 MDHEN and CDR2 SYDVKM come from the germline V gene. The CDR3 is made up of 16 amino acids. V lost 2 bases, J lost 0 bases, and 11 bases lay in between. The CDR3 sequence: CASSLQTGGSGNTIYF. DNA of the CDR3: TGTGCCAGCAGTTTACAGACGGGGGGCTCTGGAAACACCATATATTTT.

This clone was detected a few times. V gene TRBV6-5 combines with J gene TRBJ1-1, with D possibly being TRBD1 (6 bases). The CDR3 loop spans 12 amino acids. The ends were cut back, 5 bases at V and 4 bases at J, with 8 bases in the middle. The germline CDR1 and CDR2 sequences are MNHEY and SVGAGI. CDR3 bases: TGTGCCAGCAGTACAGGGAGCACTGAAGCTTTCTTT. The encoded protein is CASSTGSTEAFF.

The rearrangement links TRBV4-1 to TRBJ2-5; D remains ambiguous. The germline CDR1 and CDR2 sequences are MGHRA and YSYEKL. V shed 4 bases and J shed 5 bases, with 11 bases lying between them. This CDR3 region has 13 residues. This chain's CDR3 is CASSPIVRETQYF. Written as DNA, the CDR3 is TGCGCCAGCAGCCCGATCGTCCGGGAGACCCAGTACTTC.

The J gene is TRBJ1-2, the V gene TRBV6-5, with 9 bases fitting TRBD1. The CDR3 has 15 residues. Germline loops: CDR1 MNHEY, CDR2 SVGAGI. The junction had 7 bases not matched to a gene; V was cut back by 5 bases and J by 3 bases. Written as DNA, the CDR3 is TGTGCCAGCAGTCCTACGACAGGGGGAGACTATGGCTACACCTTC. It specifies CASSPTTGGDYGYTF.

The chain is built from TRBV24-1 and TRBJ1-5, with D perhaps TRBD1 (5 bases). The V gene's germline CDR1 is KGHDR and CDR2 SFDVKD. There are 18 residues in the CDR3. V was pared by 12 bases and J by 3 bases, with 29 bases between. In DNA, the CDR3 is TGTGCCCTTCTGAGGGAGGGAGAGGGGTCGCTTAACAATCAGCCCCAGCATTTT. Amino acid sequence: CALLREGEGSLNNQPQHF.

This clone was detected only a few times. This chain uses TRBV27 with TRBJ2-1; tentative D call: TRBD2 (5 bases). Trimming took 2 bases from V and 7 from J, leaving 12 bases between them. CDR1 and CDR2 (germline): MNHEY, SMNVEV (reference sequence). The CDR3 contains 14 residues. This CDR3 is CASSLGGGKNEQFF. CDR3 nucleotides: TGTGCCAGCAGTTTAGGAGGAGGAAAGAATGAGCAGTTCTTC.

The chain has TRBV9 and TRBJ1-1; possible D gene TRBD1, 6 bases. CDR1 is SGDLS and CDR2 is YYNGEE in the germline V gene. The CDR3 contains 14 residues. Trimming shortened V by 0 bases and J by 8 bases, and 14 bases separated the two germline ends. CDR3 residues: CASSVVVSGTEAFF. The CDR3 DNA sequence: TGTGCCAGCAGCGTAGTTGTTTCCGGGACAGAAGCTTTCTTT.

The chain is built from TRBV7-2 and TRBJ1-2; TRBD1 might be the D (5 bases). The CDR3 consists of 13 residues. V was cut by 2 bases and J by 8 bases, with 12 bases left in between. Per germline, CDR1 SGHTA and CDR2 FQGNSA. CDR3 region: CASSLRRDRGYTF. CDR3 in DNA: TGTGCCAGCAGCTTACGGAGGGACCGGGGCTACACCTTC.

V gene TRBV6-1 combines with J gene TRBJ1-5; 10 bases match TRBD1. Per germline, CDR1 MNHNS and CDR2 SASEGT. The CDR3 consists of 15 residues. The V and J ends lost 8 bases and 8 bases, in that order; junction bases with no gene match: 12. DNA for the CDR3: TGTGCCAGCGGAGGCCGGGACAGGGGAGGAGAGCCCCAGCATTTT. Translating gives CASGGRDRGGEPQHF.

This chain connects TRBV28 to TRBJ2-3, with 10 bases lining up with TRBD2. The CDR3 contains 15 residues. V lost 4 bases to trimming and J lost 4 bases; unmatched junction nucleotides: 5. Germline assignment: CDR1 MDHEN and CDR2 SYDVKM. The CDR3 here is CASSSTGTSADTQYF. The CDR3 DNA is TGTGCCAGCAGTTCCACCGGGACTAGCGCAGATACGCAGTATTTT.

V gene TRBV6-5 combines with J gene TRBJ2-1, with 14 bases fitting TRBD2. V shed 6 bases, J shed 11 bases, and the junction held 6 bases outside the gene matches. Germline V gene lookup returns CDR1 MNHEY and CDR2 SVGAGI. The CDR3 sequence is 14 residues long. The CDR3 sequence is CASRGTSGSTQQFF. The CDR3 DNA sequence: TGTGCCAGCAGGGGGACTAGCGGGAGTACACAGCAGTTCTTC.

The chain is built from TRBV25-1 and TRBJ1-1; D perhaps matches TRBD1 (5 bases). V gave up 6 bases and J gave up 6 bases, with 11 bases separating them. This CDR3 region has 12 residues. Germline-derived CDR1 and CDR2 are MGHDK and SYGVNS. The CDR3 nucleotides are TGTGCCAGCAGAGGGGTCACTCCTGAAGCTTTCTTT. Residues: CASRGVTPEAFF.

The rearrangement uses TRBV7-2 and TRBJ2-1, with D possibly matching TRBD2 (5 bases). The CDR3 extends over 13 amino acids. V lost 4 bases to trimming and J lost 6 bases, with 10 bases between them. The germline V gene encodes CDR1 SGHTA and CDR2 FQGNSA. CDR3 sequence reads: CASSSRTGNEQFF. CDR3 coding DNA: TGTGCCAGCAGCTCCAGGACTGGCAATGAGCAGTTCTTC.

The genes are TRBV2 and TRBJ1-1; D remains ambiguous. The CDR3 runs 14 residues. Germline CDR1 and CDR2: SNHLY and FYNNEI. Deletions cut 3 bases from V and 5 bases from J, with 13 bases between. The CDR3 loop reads CASSEATAPTEAFF. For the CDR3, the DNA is TGTGCCAGCAGTGAGGCAACAGCACCAACTGAAGCTTTCTTT.

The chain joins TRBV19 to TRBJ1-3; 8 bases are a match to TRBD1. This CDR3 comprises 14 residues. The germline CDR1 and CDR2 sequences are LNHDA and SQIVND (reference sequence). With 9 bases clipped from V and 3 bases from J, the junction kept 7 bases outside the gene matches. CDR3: CASSPTGGGNTIYF. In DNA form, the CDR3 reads TGTGCCAGCAGTCCCACAGGGGGTGGAAACACCATATATTTT.

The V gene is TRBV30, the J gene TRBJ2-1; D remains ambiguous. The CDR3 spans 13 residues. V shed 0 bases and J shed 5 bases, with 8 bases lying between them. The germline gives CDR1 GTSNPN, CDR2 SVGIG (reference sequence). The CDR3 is CAWSVQAHNEQFF. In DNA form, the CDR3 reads TGTGCCTGGAGTGTACAAGCGCACAATGAGCAGTTCTTC.

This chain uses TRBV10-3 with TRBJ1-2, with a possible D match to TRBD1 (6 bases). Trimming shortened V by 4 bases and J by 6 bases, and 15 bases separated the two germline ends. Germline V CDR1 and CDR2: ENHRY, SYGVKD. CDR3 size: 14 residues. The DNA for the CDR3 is TGTGCCATCAGTGCGCTGACAGGAGGCCATGGCTACACCTTC. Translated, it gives CAISALTGGHGYTF.